The 19 T cell receptor beta chains reported below all come from one sample, sequenced in a study of beta chain features in type 1 diabetes. Expressed TCRB transcripts were sequenced, since all the RNA that had been isolated was reverse transcribed. The repertoire was sequenced with immunoSEQ multiplex PCR; TCRdb's copy has only in-frame clones and lacks some. The sample has 300,000 to 450,000 clones; 15% to 20% are singletons. Sequencing was done on a sample of naive CD4+ T cells from blood. These receptors originate from a woman aged 18-29 years in good health.

This sequence joins TRBV27 and TRBJ1-5; 7 bases map to TRBD1. The CDR3 spans 14 residues. The V and J ends lost 5 bases and 6 bases, in that order; junction bases with no gene match: 7. Germline V gene data show CDR1 as MNHEY and CDR2 as SMNVEV (reference sequence). The CDR3 region has the DNA TGTGCCAGCAGTCTCCGACAGGGAAGTCAGCCCCAGCATTTT. This encodes CASSLRQGSQPQHF.

The table lists this clone with a few counts. The chain uses TRBV5-1 and TRBJ1-1; 7 positions match TRBD1. The CDR3 runs to 16 residues. Germline V lookup: CDR1 SGHRS, CDR2 YFSETQ. Trimming at V came to 0 bases and at J to 4 bases, leaving 9 bases not matched to a gene. The CDR3 sequence: CASSLGSGGSGTEAFF. The CDR3 region has the DNA TGCGCCAGCAGCTTGGGTTCAGGGGGTTCGGGCACTGAAGCTTTCTTT.

The V and J genes are TRBV13 and TRBJ2-7; TRBD2 agrees at 8 bases. V gave up 5 bases and J gave up 3 bases; unmatched junction bases: 9. The CDR3 loop spans 15 amino acids. Per germline, CDR1 PRHDT and CDR2 FYEKMQ (reference sequence). CDR3 in DNA: TGTGCCAGCAGCCCCGGGAGGGCCGTTTTCTACGAGCAGTACTTC. Translating gives CASSPGRAVFYEQYF.

V is TRBV5-4 and J is TRBJ2-5; 14 nucleotides line up with TRBD2. With 4 bases clipped from V and 4 bases from J, the junction kept 3 bases outside the gene matches. CDR3 length: 15 amino acids. The germline V gene encodes CDR1 SGHNT and CDR2 YYREEE (reference sequence). This CDR3 reads CASSAGLAGGETQYF. Written as DNA, the CDR3 is TGTGCCAGCAGCGCCGGACTAGCGGGGGGAGAGACCCAGTACTTC.

This clone was counted between two and nine times. The chain recombines TRBV19 with TRBJ1-2; tentatively, D is TRBD1 (5 bases). CDR1 and CDR2 from the germline V gene are LNHDA and SQIVND (reference sequence). The CDR3 is made up of 14 amino acids. Trimming left V 9 bases short and J 4 bases short, with 18 bases between. The CDR3 is CASAEGGEGYGYTF. CDR3 bases: TGTGCCAGCGCAGAAGGAGGGGAGGGCTATGGCTACACCTTC.

The rearrangement joins TRBV4-1 to TRBJ2-3; the D gene is possibly TRBD2 (6 bases). The CDR3 is 17 amino acids. Germline V lookup: CDR1 MGHRA, CDR2 YSYEKL. The V gene lost 3 bases and the J gene lost 2 bases, with 18 bases spanning the gap. The CDR3 sequence: CASSHPARRGPTDTQYF. CDR3 coding DNA: TGCGCCAGCAGCCATCCCGCCCGGCGGGGACCCACAGATACGCAGTATTTT.

The V and J genes are TRBV4-1 and TRBJ2-1, with TRBD2 matching over 12 bases. The CDR3 covers 17 residues. From germline, CDR1 is MGHRA and CDR2 YSYEKL. V trimming: 4 bases; J trimming: 1 base; junction bases outside the gene matches: 5. The DNA of the CDR3 is TGCGCCAGCAGCCTCCGGACTAGCGGGATGTCCTACAATGAGCAGTTCTTC. Protein product: CASSLRTSGMSYNEQFF.

The V gene is TRBV5-1, the J gene TRBJ2-5; D might be TRBD2 (6 bases). Looked up from germline, CDR1 is SGHRS and CDR2 is YFSETQ. Between the trimmed V and J ends, which lost 0 bases and 5 bases, there was a span of 11 bases. This CDR3 has 14 amino acids. The CDR3 region has the DNA TGCGCCAGCAGCTTGGAGGAGGGACGGGAGACCCAGTACTTC. Its protein is CASSLEEGRETQYF.

The gene calls are TRBV25-1 and TRBJ2-3; D might be TRBD1 (5 bases). Trimming shortened V by 4 bases and J by 4 bases, and 15 bases separated the two germline ends. CDR1 is MGHDK and CDR2 is SYGVNS in the germline V gene. The CDR3 is 15 amino acids. The CDR3 here is CASSGLHRSSDTQYF. DNA for the CDR3: TGTGCCAGCAGTGGGCTCCACAGGTCATCAGATACGCAGTATTTT. The full variable domain, completed using reference TRBV25-1 and TRBJ2-3, is EADIYQTPRYLVIGTGKKITLECSQTMGHDKMYWYQQDPGMELHLIHYSYGVNSTEKGDLSSESTVSRIRTEHFPLTLESARPSHTSQYLCASSGLHRSSDTQYFGPGTRLTVL.

The rearrangement links TRBV11-2 to TRBJ2-5, with D unclear. This CDR3 comprises 12 residues. The V end was cut by 0 bases, the J end by 10 bases, with 9 bases between. CDR1 and CDR2 from the germline V gene are SGHAT and FQNNGV. The CDR3 region has the DNA TGTGCCAGCAGCTTAGATCAGGTAGTCCAGTACTTC. This codes for CASSLDQVVQYF. The variable domain in full, completed from reference TRBV11-2 and TRBJ2-5, reads EAGVAQSPRYKIIEKRQSVAFWCNPISGHATLYWYQQILGQGPKLLIQFQNNGVVDDSQLPKDRFSAERLKGVDSTLKIQPAKLEDSAVYLCASSLDQVVQYFGPGTRLLVL.

V is TRBV9 and J is TRBJ2-1; 8 bases line up with TRBD2. Germline trimming cut 2 bases from V and 5 bases from J; bases unmatched to any gene: 6. The CDR3 is 15 residues long. Germline V lookup: CDR1 SGDLS, CDR2 YYNGEE. Here the CDR3 reads CASSVGLVTDNEQFF. In DNA, the CDR3 is TGTGCCAGCAGCGTGGGACTAGTCACGGACAATGAGCAGTTCTTC.

The chain recombines TRBV7-2 with TRBJ2-3; no definite D call. The CDR3 has 15 residues. Germline loops: CDR1 SGHTA, CDR2 FQGNSA. V dropped 3 bases and J dropped 1 base, with 11 bases sitting between them. The CDR3 region has the DNA TGTGCCAGCAGCTTGTCTAGTGTCCGCACAGATACGCAGTATTTT. The encoded protein is CASSLSSVRTDTQYF.

This clone was found a few times. V usage is TRBV19 and J usage is TRBJ2-3, with D perhaps matching TRBD1 (6 bases). This CDR3 contains 12 residues. V gave up 4 bases and J gave up 4 bases, with 6 bases separating them. CDR1 LNHDA and CDR2 SQIVND come from the germline V gene (reference sequence). The CDR3 sequence: CASSTGADTQYF. CDR3 DNA sequence: TGTGCCAGTAGTACAGGGGCAGATACGCAGTATTTT.

The chain couples TRBV2 to TRBJ1-2, with D tentatively TRBD1 (6 bases). Germline loops: CDR1 SNHLY, CDR2 FYNNEI. There are 14 residues in the CDR3. The V gene lost 2 bases and the J gene lost 4 bases, with 11 bases spanning the gap. CDR3 loop: CASSEQGSAYGYTF. The CDR3 nucleotides are TGTGCCAGCAGTGAACAGGGGAGTGCCTATGGCTACACCTTC. Drawing the rest from reference TRBV2 and TRBJ1-2, the complete variable domain is EPEVTQTPSHQVTQMGQEVILRCVPISNHLYFYWYRQILGQKVEFLVSFYNNEISEKSEIFDDQFSVERPDGSNFTLKIRSTKLEDSAMYFCASSEQGSAYGYTFGSGTRLTVV.

This sequence joins TRBV2 and TRBJ1-1, with TRBD1 matching 9 bases. CDR1 and CDR2 (germline): SNHLY, FYNNEI. The CDR3 sequence is 14 residues long. The J segment lost 3 bases and the V segment lost 7 bases, leaving 6 bases of the junction unmatched. In nucleotides, the CDR3 is TGTGCCAGCATCAAAGGACAGGGGCACACTGAAGCTTTCTTT. Amino acids: CASIKGQGHTEAFF.

This clone was counted a few times. This sequence joins TRBV18 and TRBJ2-7; D is uncertain. Deletions cut 4 bases from V and 0 bases from J, with 10 bases between. CDR1 KGHSH and CDR2 LQKENI come from the germline V gene. The CDR3 is 14 residues long. CDR3 sequence: CASSRSSSSYEQYF. The CDR3 DNA follows: TGTGCCAGCTCACGGAGTAGTAGCTCCTACGAGCAGTACTTC. Full variable domain (missing parts from reference TRBV18 and TRBJ2-7): NAGVMQNPRHLVRRRGQEARLRCSPMKGHSHVYWYRQLPEEGLKFMVYLQKENIIDESGMPKERFSAEFPKEGPSILRIQQVVRGDSAAYFCASSRSSSSYEQYFGPGTRLTVT.

The chain combines TRBV6-5 with TRBJ2-7, with D maybe TRBD1 (5 bases). CDR3 length: 11 residues. The germline V gene has CDR1 MNHEY and CDR2 SVGAGI. The V end was cut by 6 bases, the J end by 4 bases, with 7 bases between. DNA for the CDR3: TGTGCCAGCAGAGCAGGGTACGAGCAGTACTTC. Its translation: CASRAGYEQYF.

This clone was observed a handful of times. The chain links TRBV7-6 to TRBJ2-3; TRBD2 might be the D (5 bases). Trimming took 1 base from V and 0 from J, leaving 11 bases between them. This CDR3 spans 16 amino acids. Germline CDR1 is SGHVS and CDR2 is FNYEAQ. The CDR3 region is CASSLEAVSSTDTQYF. As DNA, the CDR3 is TGTGCCAGCAGCTTAGAAGCGGTCTCTAGCACAGATACGCAGTATTTT.

The chain combines TRBV29-1 with TRBJ1-2; 10 bases agree with TRBD1. Looked up from germline, CDR1 is SQVTM and CDR2 is ANQGSEA. The V segment lost 7 bases and the J segment 8 bases; nucleotides outside the gene matches: 10. The length of the CDR3 is 13 residues. The CDR3 coding sequence is TGCAGCGCCCAAACAGACAGGGGGCTGGGCTACACCTTC. Amino acids: CSAQTDRGLGYTF.